This TCR beta chain was identified during a study of blood T cell repertoires in COVID-19. In the study overall: Donors in the United States, Italy and Spain gave samples during acute or convalescent COVID-19. PBMCs, B-cell-depleted T cells, or T cells provided the cDNA or gDNA that made up the material.

V lost 9 bases to trimming and J lost 1 base; unmatched junction nucleotides: 5. From germline, CDR1 is MDHEN and CDR2 SYDVKM. This CDR3 spans 13 amino acids. How the authors handled the data: Estimation of nucleated cell counts relied on the amplification of reference gene primers. Clones were sequenced by immunoSEQ multiplex PCR, and TCRdb holds only the in-frame ones, with some missing. D and trimming were read from the DNA, whereas the V and J calls and clone size are those reported in that table. Seen here are about 200,000 clones, 78% observed once, and the top ten hold roughly 2.8%. The sequence came from an elderly woman with active or convalescent COVID-19. This chain links TRBV28 with TRBJ1-1; 7 nucleotides agree with TRBD1. Material: peripheral blood. The CDR3 DNA reads TGTGCCAGTCGCGGGACAGCGAACACTGAAGCTTTCTTT. It translates to CASRGTANTEAFF.